The 10 T cell receptor beta chains below come from one sample, sequenced in a study of shared clonotypes between healthy human individuals. Measured with immunoSEQ multiplex PCR; TCRdb has only the in-frame clones, and not every one. This table holds more than 2,000,000 clones, about 92% found once. Specimen: naive CD4+ T cells from PBMCs. Subset reported: CD45RA+ positively selected. The receptors stem from a man between 18 and 29 years old in good health. Some clones in this sample may be carry-over from other donors' samples.

The rearrangement uses TRBV29-1 and TRBJ2-1; 16 positions agree with TRBD2. Looked up from germline, CDR1 is SQVTM and CDR2 is ANQGSEA. V was clipped by 8 bases and J by 9 bases; unmatched bases: 4. This CDR3 comprises 13 residues. CDR3 in amino acids: CSQGTSGGGEQFF. The CDR3 DNA sequence: TGCAGCCAAGGGACTAGCGGGGGGGGTGAGCAGTTCTTC.

This chain links TRBV7-3 with TRBJ2-7; D possibly corresponds to TRBD1 (5 bases). V shed 5 bases and J shed 4 bases, with 18 bases lying between them. Germline-derived CDR1 and CDR2 are SGHTA and FQGTGA. The CDR3 consists of 15 residues. CDR3 sequence (DNA): TGTGCCAGCAGCCCGTCCGCGACAGCAATATACGAGCAGTACTTC. Its protein product is CASSPSATAIYEQYF.

There are a few counts of this clone. The rearrangement links TRBV29-1 to TRBJ1-2, with D possibly TRBD1 on 5 matching bases. Germline V gene sequence: CDR1 SQVTM, CDR2 ANQGSEA. Trimming removed 5 bases at V and 3 bases at J, with 16 bases between. This CDR3 is 14 amino acids long. The CDR3 is CSVRRGAVDYGYTF. The CDR3 nucleotides are TGCAGCGTTCGTCGGGGCGCGGTTGACTATGGCTACACCTTC.

The V call is TRBV7-9, the J call TRBJ2-1, with 8 nucleotides matching TRBD2. The germline V gene encodes CDR1 SEHNR and CDR2 FQNEAQ (reference sequence). This CDR3 is built from 18 residues. The J segment lost 4 bases and the V segment lost 3 bases, leaving 14 bases of the junction unmatched. The CDR3 region is CASSLPGLGALVYNEQFF. The CDR3 DNA reads TGTGCCAGCAGCTTGCCGGGACTAGGAGCGCTCGTTTACAATGAGCAGTTCTTC.

V gene TRBV9 combines with J gene TRBJ1-3; no clear D. Trimming pared 3 bases from V and 4 bases from J, leaving 11 bases between. Germline-derived CDR1 and CDR2 are SGDLS and YYNGEE. The CDR3 is made up of 14 amino acids. The CDR3 coding sequence is TGTGCCAGCAGCGCAACGGTAGGGGGAAACACCATATATTTT. It encodes CASSATVGGNTIYF.

V usage is TRBV29-1 and J usage is TRBJ1-2; D unclear. The CDR3 covers 14 residues. The V end was cut by 6 bases, the J end by 2 bases, with 16 bases between. Germline values: CDR1 SQVTM, CDR2 ANQGSEA. In DNA form, the CDR3 reads TGCAGCGTCACAACTACAACAGTAAACTATGGCTACACCTTC. Residues: CSVTTTTVNYGYTF. Variable domain in full (rest from reference TRBV29-1 and TRBJ1-2): SAVISQKPSRDICQRGTSLTIQCQVDSQVTMMFWYRQQPGQSLTLIATANQGSEATYESGFVIDKFPISRPNLTFSTLTVSNMSPEDSSIYLCSVTTTTVNYGYTFGSGTRLTVV.

The chain is built from TRBV7-2 and TRBJ1-5; no clear D gene. Trimming shortened V by 4 bases and J by 3 bases, and 4 bases separated the two germline ends. CDR1 and CDR2 (germline): SGHTA, FQGNSA. This CDR3 comprises 12 residues. The CDR3 DNA reads as TGTGCCAGCAGCTCCTTCAATCAGCCCCAGCATTTT. Its translation is CASSSFNQPQHF. Full variable domain (remainder filled in from reference TRBV7-2 and TRBJ1-5): GAGVSQSPSNKVTEKGKDVELRCDPISGHTALYWYRQSLGQGLEFLIYFQGNSAPDKSGLPSDRFSAERTGGSVSTLTIQRTQQEDSAVYLCASSSFNQPQHFGDGTRLSIL.

The chain links TRBV7-8 to TRBJ2-2; TRBD2 might be the D (6 bases). In germline, CDR1 is SGHVS, CDR2 FQNEAQ. There are 15 residues in the CDR3. V lost 5 bases to trimming and J lost 2 bases, with 12 bases between them. CDR3 sequence reads: CASSPMTRNTGELFF. CDR3 in DNA: TGTGCCAGCAGCCCGATGACTAGAAACACCGGGGAGCTGTTTTTT.

J is TRBJ2-1 and V is TRBV10-1; 9 bases fit TRBD2. CDR1 and CDR2 (germline): WNHNN, SYGVQD (reference sequence). There are 16 residues in the CDR3. Unmatched junction bases numbered 7, after V lost 7 bases and J lost 0 bases. CDR3 sequence (DNA): TGCGCCAGCACTCTTAGCGGGAGACCCTCCTACAATGAGCAGTTCTTC. Encoded protein: CASTLSGRPSYNEQFF.

The chain has TRBV19 and TRBJ1-1; 12 bases agree with TRBD1. The germline CDR1 and CDR2 sequences are LNHDA and SQIVND (reference sequence). J was trimmed by 11 bases and V by 1 base; bases with no gene match: 5. The CDR3 covers 14 residues. DNA for the CDR3: TGTGCCAGTAGTATAGGGGACAGGGGGCGCCGGGCTTTCTTT. Its translation is CASSIGDRGRRAFF.